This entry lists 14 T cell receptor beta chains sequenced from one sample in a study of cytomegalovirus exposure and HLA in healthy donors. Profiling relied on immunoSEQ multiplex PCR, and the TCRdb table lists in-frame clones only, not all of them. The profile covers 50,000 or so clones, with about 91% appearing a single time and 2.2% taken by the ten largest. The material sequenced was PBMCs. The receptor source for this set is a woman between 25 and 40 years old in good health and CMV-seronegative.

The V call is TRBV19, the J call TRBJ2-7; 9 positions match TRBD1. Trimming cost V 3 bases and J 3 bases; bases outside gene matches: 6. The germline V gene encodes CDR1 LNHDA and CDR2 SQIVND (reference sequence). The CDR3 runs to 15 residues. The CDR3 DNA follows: TGTGCCAGTAGTATCCCCGGGACAGGGTTCTACGAGCAGTACTTC. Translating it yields CASSIPGTGFYEQYF.

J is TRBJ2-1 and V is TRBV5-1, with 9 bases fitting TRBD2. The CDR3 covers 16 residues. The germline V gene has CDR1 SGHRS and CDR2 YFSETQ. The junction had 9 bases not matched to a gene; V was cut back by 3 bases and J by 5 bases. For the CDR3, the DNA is TGCGCCAGCAGCTCACCGGGACTAGCCAAGAACAATGAGCAGTTCTTC. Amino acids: CASSSPGLAKNNEQFF.

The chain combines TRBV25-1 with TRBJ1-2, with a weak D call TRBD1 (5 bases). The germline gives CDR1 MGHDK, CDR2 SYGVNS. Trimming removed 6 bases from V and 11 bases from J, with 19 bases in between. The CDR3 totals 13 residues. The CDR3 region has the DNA TGTGCCAGCAGGCTCACTGGGGGGATTTGGTACACCTTC. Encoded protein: CASRLTGGIWYTF.

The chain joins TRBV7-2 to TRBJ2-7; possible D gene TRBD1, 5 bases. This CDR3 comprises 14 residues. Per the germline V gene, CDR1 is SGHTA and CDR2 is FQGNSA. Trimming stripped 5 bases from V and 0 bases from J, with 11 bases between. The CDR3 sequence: CASSIHRNSYEQYF. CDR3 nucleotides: TGTGCCAGCAGCATCCACAGGAACTCCTACGAGCAGTACTTC.

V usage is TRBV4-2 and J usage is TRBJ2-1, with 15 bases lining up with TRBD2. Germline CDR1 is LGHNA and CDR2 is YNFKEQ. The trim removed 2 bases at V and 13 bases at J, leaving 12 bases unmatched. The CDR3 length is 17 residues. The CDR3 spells CASSQLAPGTSGRIQFF. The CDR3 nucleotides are TGTGCCAGCAGCCAATTGGCCCCCGGGACTAGCGGGAGGATCCAGTTCTTC.

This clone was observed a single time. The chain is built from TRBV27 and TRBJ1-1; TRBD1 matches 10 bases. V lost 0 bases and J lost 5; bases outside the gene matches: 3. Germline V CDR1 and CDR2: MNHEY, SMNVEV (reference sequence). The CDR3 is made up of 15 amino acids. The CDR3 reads CASSLSAGQGTEAFF. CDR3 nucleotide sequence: TGTGCCAGCAGTTTATCGGCGGGACAGGGGACTGAAGCTTTCTTT.

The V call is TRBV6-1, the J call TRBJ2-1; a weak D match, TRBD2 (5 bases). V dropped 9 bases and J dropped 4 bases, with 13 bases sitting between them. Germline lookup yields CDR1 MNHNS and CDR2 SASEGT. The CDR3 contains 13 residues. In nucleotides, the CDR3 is TGTGCCAGTACCCCGGCGGGTTACAATGAGCAGTTCTTC. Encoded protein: CASTPAGYNEQFF.

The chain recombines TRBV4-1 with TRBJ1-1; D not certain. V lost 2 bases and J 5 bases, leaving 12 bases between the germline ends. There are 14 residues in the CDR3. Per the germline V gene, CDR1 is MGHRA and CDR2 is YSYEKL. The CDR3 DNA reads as TGCGCCAGCAGCCAACCGGGAAAGAGGACTGAAGCTTTCTTT. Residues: CASSQPGKRTEAFF.

The CDR3 here is CASSPRLAGGASEQYF. Written as DNA, the CDR3 is TGTGCCAGCTCACCACGGTTAGCGGGTGGGGCAAGCGAGCAGTACTTC. The chain combines TRBV18 with TRBJ2-7; 7 bases match TRBD2. Trimming cost V 1 base and J 6 bases; bases outside gene matches: 12. CDR1 is KGHSH and CDR2 is LQKENI in the germline V gene. The CDR3 length is 16 residues.

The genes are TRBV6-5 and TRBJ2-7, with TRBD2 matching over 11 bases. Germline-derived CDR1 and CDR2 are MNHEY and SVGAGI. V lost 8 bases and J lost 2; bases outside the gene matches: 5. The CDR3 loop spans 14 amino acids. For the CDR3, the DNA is TGTGCCAGCCAGAGACTAGCGGGAACCTACGAGCAGTACTTC. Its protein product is CASQRLAGTYEQYF.

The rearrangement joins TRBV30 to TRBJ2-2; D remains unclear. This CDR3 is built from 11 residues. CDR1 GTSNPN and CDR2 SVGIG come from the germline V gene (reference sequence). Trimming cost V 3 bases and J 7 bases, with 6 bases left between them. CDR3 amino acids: CAWSEFGELFF. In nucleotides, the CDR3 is TGTGCCTGGAGCGAGTTCGGGGAGCTGTTTTTT.

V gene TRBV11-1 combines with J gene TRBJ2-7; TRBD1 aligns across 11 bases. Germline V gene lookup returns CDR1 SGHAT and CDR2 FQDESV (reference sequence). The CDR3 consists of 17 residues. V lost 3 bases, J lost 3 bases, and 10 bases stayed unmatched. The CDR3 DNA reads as TGTGCCAGCAGCTTCGCATTAACCGGGACAGGGGGCTACGAGCAGTACTTC. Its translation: CASSFALTGTGGYEQYF.

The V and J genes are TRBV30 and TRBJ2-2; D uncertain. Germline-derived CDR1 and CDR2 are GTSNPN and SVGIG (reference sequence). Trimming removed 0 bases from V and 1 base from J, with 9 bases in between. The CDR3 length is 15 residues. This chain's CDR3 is CAWSVERLNTGELFF. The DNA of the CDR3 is TGTGCCTGGAGTGTCGAGCGTTTGAACACCGGGGAGCTGTTTTTT.

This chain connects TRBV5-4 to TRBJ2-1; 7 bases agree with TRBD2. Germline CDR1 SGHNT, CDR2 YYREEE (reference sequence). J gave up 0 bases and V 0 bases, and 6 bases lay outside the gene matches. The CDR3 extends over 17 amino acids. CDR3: CASSLGGAGSSYNEQFF. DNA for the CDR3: TGTGCCAGCAGCTTGGGGGGAGCGGGGAGCTCCTACAATGAGCAGTTCTTC.